This is a list of T cell receptor beta chains from one sample in a study of blood T cell repertoires in COVID-19. The table came from immunoSEQ multiplex PCR; TCRdb's copy has only in-frame clones and leaves some out. The table lists 88,000 or so clones, roughly 90% of them singletons, with about 2% in the top ten. Sample: peripheral blood. The receptors here all came from a man aged 45-60 years with acute or convalescent COVID-19. The CDR3 runs from the conserved cysteine through the conserved F or W.

TRBV7-2	TRBJ2-1	CASSSTRQDTQFF
TRBV10-3	TRBJ2-3	CAISGQSSTDTQYF
TRBV7-9	TRBJ2-1	CASIPLDGEEQFF
TRBV7-9	TRBJ2-3	CASSLGRAGADTQYF
TRBV7-8	TRBJ2-2	CASSLGTRLGNGELFF
TRBV5-5	TRBJ2-2	CASSLENRRTGELFF
TRBV7-2	TRBJ2-7	CASSLGGYSYEQYF
TRBV18	TRBJ2-5	CASSSGQGQETQYF
TRBV15	TRBJ1-2	CATSRLQGVYGYTF
TRBV25-1	TRBJ1-6	CASSELTGDSPLHF
TRBV7-3	TRBJ2-7	CASSPQAGEAQEQYF
TRBV4-1	TRBJ1-5	CASSQGAVIGNQPQHF
TRBV9	TRBJ2-5	CASSASPNRAETQYF
TRBV12-3/TRBV12-4	TRBJ1-1	CASSQGTEAFF
TRBV5-6	TRBJ1-5	CASSLMRGTQPQHF
TRBV9	TRBJ2-5	CASSARDQTGTTQYF
TRBV4-1	TRBJ1-4	CASSQANGLRGKGSEKLFF
TRBV14	TRBJ2-5	CASSQDRLAGTQYF
TRBV19	TRBJ1-3	CASNPDRGIGNTIYF
TRBV21-1	TRBJ2-1	CASSKDYRGNEQFF
TRBV6-2/TRBV6-3	TRBJ1-1	CASSFNTQGGGTEAFF
TRBV2	TRBJ2-4	CASTGQGLAKNIQYF
TRBV5-6	TRBJ2-7	CASSRQYLGSYEQYF
TRBV13	TRBJ2-6	CASSSSSGANVLTF
TRBV28	TRBJ1-5	CASSRYSGTGNQPQHF
TRBV19	TRBJ1-1	CASSPAQEFTEAFF
TRBV24-1	TRBJ1-1	CATSGSSNTEAFF
TRBV27	TRBJ2-5	CASSSARGETQYF
TRBV7-3	TRBJ2-1	CASALGQGLSNEQFF
TRBV27	TRBJ2-7	CASSLSGGLNYEQYF
TRBV11-2	TRBJ2-3	CASSDRDRVPATQYF
TRBV5-6	TRBJ2-2	CASSMGLVVNTGELFF